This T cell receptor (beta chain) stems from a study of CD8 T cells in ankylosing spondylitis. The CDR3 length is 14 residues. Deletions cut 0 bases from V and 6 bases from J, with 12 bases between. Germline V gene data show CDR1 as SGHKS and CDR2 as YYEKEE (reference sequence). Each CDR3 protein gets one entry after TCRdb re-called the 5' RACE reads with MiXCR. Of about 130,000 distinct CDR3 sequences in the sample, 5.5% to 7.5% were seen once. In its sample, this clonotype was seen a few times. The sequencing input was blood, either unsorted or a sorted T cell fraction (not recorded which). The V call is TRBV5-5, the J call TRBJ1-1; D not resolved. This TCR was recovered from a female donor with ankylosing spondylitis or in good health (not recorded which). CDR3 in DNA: TGTGCCAGCAGCTTGGTCGGGGTGAGGGCTGAAGCTTTCTTT. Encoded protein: CASSLVGVRAEAFF.